This T cell receptor (beta chain) was identified during a study of beta chain features in type 1 diabetes. Study details: No age, gender or cell yield differences were seen between patients and healthy donors.

Reverse transcribing all isolated RNA meant expressed TCRB transcripts were sequenced. Using immunoSEQ multiplex PCR, the repertoire was profiled, and TCRdb retains in-frame clones only, with some absent. The data show about 290,000 clones, roughly 8% seen once. Losses at the gene ends were 1 base for V and 15 bases for J; bases not matched to a gene: 15. CDR1 is GTSNPN, CDR2 SVGIG, per germline (reference sequence). This CDR3 region has 14 residues. This clone was detected only a few times. The rearrangement links TRBV30 to TRBJ2-1; 7 nucleotides line up with TRBD1. The receptor was derived from a young woman in good health. The sequenced sample consisted of central memory CD4+ T cells from blood. This CDR3 is CAWSARTGLGRAFF. CDR3 nucleotide sequence: TGTGCCTGGAGTGCCCGGACAGGCCTAGGTAGGGCGTTCTTC. Using reference TRBV30 and TRBJ2-1 for the parts outside the CDR3, the full variable domain is SQTIHQWPATLVQPVGSPLSLECTVEGTSNPNLYWYRQAAGRGLQLLFYSVGIGQISSEVPQNLSASRPQDRQFILSSKKLLLSDSGFYLCAWSARTGLGRAFFGPGTRLTVL.